This T cell receptor (beta chain) was captured by sequencing in a study of blood T cells in healthy people across ages. With a J-beta primer mix and a sample-barcoded 5' primer, a second PCR ran 7 to 11 cycles. TCRdb re-analysed the 5' RACE reads in MiXCR, keeping a single row per CDR3 protein. This repertoire shows around 780,000 distinct CDR3 sequences, 20% to 30% found once; its top ten account for around 3%. V dropped 2 bases and J dropped 10 bases, with 4 bases sitting between them. In germline, CDR1 is SGHDT, CDR2 YYEEEE. This CDR3 region has 11 residues. This clonotype was detected only a few times. These sequences were also reported in another study, on T cells of mothers and their children.

The TCR was taken from a boy between 10 and 17 years old in good health. Sequenced input: blood. The chain has TRBV5-6 and TRBJ1-6; D not certain. The CDR3 DNA reads TGTGCCAGCAGCTTCCCATCACCCCTCCACTTT. This translates into CASSFPSPLHF. Drawing the rest from reference TRBV5-6 and TRBJ1-6, the complete variable domain is DAGVTQSPTHLIKTRGQQVTLRCSPKSGHDTVSWYQQALGQGPQFIFQYYEEEERQRGNFPDRFSGHQFPNYSSELNVNALLLGDSALYLCASSFPSPLHFGNGTRLTVT.